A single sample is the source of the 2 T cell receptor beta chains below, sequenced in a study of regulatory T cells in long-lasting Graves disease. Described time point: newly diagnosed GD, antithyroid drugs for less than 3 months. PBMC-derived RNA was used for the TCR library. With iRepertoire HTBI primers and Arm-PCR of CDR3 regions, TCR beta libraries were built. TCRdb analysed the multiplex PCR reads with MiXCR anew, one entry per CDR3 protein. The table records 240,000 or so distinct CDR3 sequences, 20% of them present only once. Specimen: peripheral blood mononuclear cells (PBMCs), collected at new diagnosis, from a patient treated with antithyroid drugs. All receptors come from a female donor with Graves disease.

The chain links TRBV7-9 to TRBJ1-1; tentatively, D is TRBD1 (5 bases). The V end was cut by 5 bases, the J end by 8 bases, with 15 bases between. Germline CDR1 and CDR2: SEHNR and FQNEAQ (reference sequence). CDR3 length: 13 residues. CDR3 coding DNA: TGTGCCAGCAGCCGGGGACTGTGGATGGAAGCTTTCTTT. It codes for CASSRGLWMEAFF.

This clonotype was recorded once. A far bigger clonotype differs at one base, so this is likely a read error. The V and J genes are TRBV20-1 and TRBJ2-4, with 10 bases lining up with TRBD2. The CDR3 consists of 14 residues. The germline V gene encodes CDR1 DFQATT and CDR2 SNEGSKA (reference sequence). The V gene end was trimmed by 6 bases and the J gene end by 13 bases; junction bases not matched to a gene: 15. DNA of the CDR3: TGCAGTGCCCCGACTAGCGGGTTGGGTGGGGAGCAGTACTTC. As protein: CSAPTSGLGGEQYF.